Presented here are 32 T cell receptor beta chains from one specimen sequenced in a study of beta chain features in type 1 diabetes (dated by TCRdb to the late 2010s). General conclusions and limits of the study: A moderate but significant shortening of TCRB CDR3 length was observed in type 1 diabetes patients in all four CD4+ subsets.

Libraries came from the immunoSEQ multiplex PCR assay. The entire isolated RNA was reverse transcribed using the High Capacity cDNA Reverse Transcription Kit, and thus expressed TCRB transcripts were sequenced. As stored in TCRdb, this immuneACCESS dataset retains in-frame rearrangements with V and J assigned. A fraction of the clones does not appear; measured against another copy, unresolved V genes explain less than half of the discrepancy, and the remainder lacks a known reason. The sample records fewer than 400,000 clones, roughly 9% of which are singletons. Less than 1.2% of the sample goes to the ten largest clones. The antigens for these receptors are not known. Sequenced input: central memory CD4+ T cells from blood. The receptors derive from a man aged 30 to 39 with type 1 diabetes.

The sample holds a few counts of this clone. The chain links TRBV5-4 to TRBJ2-5; a possible D gene is TRBD2 (7 bases). V lost 1 base, J lost 4 bases, and 11 bases lay in between. Germline V lookup: CDR1 SGHNT, CDR2 YYREEE (reference sequence). CDR3 length: 14 amino acids. The CDR3 DNA sequence: TGTGCCAGCAGCTTGATCGCGGGGGCAGAGACCCAGTACTTC. This codes for CASSLIAGAETQYF.

This clone was seen only a few times. A clone one base away is much larger, so this may be a read error. This chain joins TRBV6-5 and TRBJ1-2, with D perhaps matching TRBD1 (5 bases). The CDR3 totals 11 residues. The V gene's germline CDR1 is MNHEY and CDR2 SVGAGI. V dropped 8 bases and J dropped 2 bases, with 6 bases sitting between them. DNA of the CDR3: TGTGCCAGCCAGGGAAACTATGGCTACACCTTC. Its protein product is CASQGNYGYTF.

This clone was recorded a few times. The gene calls are TRBV11-2 and TRBJ2-7; TRBD1 matches 9 bases. The V gene's germline CDR1 is SGHAT and CDR2 FQNNGV. V gave up 3 bases and J gave up 5 bases; unmatched junction bases: 5. This CDR3 contains 14 residues. In DNA form, the CDR3 reads TGTGCCAGCAGCTTCGGGACAGGGCTCCACGAGCAGTACTTC. It yields the protein CASSFGTGLHEQYF. The full variable domain, rest sourced from reference TRBV11-2 and TRBJ2-7, is EAGVAQSPRYKIIEKRQSVAFWCNPISGHATLYWYQQILGQGPKLLIQFQNNGVVDDSQLPKDRFSAERLKGVDSTLKIQPAKLEDSAVYLCASSFGTGLHEQYFGPGTRLTVT.

The sample holds a few counts of this clone. The CDR3 protein is CAWSTLQETQYF. In DNA form, the CDR3 reads TGTGCCTGGAGTACACTACAAGAGACCCAGTACTTC. The chain recombines TRBV30 with TRBJ2-5, with D uncertain. CDR3 length: 12 residues. Trimming took off 2 bases at V and 2 bases at J, with 6 bases between the two ends. Germline loops: CDR1 GTSNPN, CDR2 SVGIG (reference sequence).

The CDR3: CSASVGNEQFF. For the CDR3, the DNA is TGCAGTGCTAGTGTTGGAAATGAGCAGTTCTTC. The chain joins TRBV20-1 to TRBJ2-1; no firm D call. The CDR3 runs 11 residues. Germline V gene data show CDR1 as DFQATT and CDR2 as SNEGSKA (reference sequence). The V gene lost 3 bases and the J gene lost 7 bases, with 7 bases spanning the gap.

This chain connects TRBV4-3 to TRBJ2-5; D is possibly TRBD1 or TRBD2 (6 bases each). CDR1 LGHNA and CDR2 YSLEER come from the germline V gene. This CDR3 contains 15 residues. V was clipped by 1 base and J by 6 bases, with 15 bases between them. CDR3 nucleotides: TGCGCCAGCAGCCAAGTCGTAGGGGGGCAGCAGACCCAGTACTTC. Protein: CASSQVVGGQQTQYF.

In its sample, this clone was seen a few times. The chain links TRBV19 to TRBJ1-2; the D is unclear. V dropped 3 bases and J dropped 5 bases, with 13 bases sitting between them. The CDR3 sequence is 14 residues long. Germline values: CDR1 LNHDA, CDR2 SQIVND (reference sequence). The CDR3 bases are TGTGCCAGTAGTATTAACAGTGGGATTTATGGCTACACCTTC. Translated: CASSINSGIYGYTF.

V usage is TRBV9 and J usage is TRBJ2-3; 7 bases map to TRBD2. This CDR3 contains 15 residues. Germline V gene sequence: CDR1 SGDLS, CDR2 YYNGEE. V lost 4 bases, J lost 5 bases, and 10 bases stayed unmatched. The chain's CDR3 is CASSPEDWEGDTQYF. CDR3 bases: TGTGCCAGCAGCCCAGAAGACTGGGAGGGAGATACGCAGTATTTT. Drawing the rest from reference TRBV9 and TRBJ2-3, the complete variable domain is DSGVTQTPKHLITATGQRVTLRCSPRSGDLSVYWYQQSLDQGLQFLIQYYNGEERAKGNILERFSAQQFPDLHSELNLSSLELGDSALYFCASSPEDWEGDTQYFGPGTRLTVL.

Ten or more counts support this clone. This chain connects TRBV28 to TRBJ1-2; TRBD1 might be the D (5 bases). Germline V CDR1 and CDR2: MDHEN, SYDVKM. V lost 5 bases and J 4 bases, leaving 20 bases between the germline ends. The CDR3 contains 16 residues. CDR3 sequence: CASSSSGTELIYGYTF. CDR3 nucleotide sequence: TGTGCCAGCAGTAGTTCCGGGACGGAGCTCATCTATGGCTACACCTTC.

This clone has a handful of counts. The rearrangement links TRBV11-3 to TRBJ1-1, with D uncertain. V gave up 5 bases and J gave up 7 bases, with 11 bases separating them. Germline V gives CDR1 SGHNT, CDR2 YENEEA. This CDR3 has 12 residues. Here the CDR3 reads CASSEGLGEAFF. The CDR3, as DNA: TGTGCCAGCAGCGAGGGTTTGGGTGAAGCTTTCTTT.

This chain joins TRBV6-6 and TRBJ1-3; D unclear. Trimming cost V 11 bases and J 0 bases, with 8 bases left between them. Germline V gene lookup returns CDR1 MNHNY and CDR2 SVGAGI (reference sequence). This CDR3 has 12 residues. Here the CDR3 DNA reads TGTGCCGTCCGGGGCTCTGGAAACACCATATATTTT. Encoded protein: CAVRGSGNTIYF.

A few counts support this clone. The V gene is TRBV18, the J gene TRBJ1-3; D call uncertain. Germline V gives CDR1 KGHSH, CDR2 LQKENI. The ends were cut back, 3 bases at V and 2 bases at J, with 5 bases in the middle. The CDR3 has 13 amino acids. CDR3 protein: CASSPGTGNTIYF. CDR3 DNA: TGTGCCAGCTCACCTGGGACTGGAAACACCATATATTTT. The full variable domain, its missing parts supplied by reference TRBV18 and TRBJ1-3, is NAGVMQNPRHLVRRRGQEARLRCSPMKGHSHVYWYRQLPEEGLKFMVYLQKENIIDESGMPKERFSAEFPKEGPSILRIQQVVRGDSAAYFCASSPGTGNTIYFGEGSWLTVV.

There are a few counts of this clone. This chain uses TRBV7-8 with TRBJ2-3, with 7 bases identical to TRBD2. Trimming cost V 1 base and J 2 bases; bases outside gene matches: 6. This CDR3 has 16 amino acids. Germline V gene lookup returns CDR1 SGHVS and CDR2 FQNEAQ. The CDR3 sequence is CASSLGGAGYTDTQYF. The CDR3, as DNA: TGTGCCAGCAGCTTAGGGGGAGCGGGGTACACAGATACGCAGTATTTT.

This clone showed up just a few times. The rearrangement links TRBV9 to TRBJ2-3; TRBD1 is a possible D gene (6 bases). Germline V gene lookup returns CDR1 SGDLS and CDR2 YYNGEE. V lost 7 bases to trimming and J lost 0 bases, with 9 bases between them. There are 13 residues in the CDR3. The CDR3, as DNA: TGTGCCAGCCAGGGGCTGAGCACAGATACGCAGTATTTT. This translates into CASQGLSTDTQYF.

This clone came up a few times. Other DNA sequences from this sample encode an identical CDR3 as well. The chain links TRBV10-3 to TRBJ2-5; no clear D. V dropped 2 bases and J dropped 5 bases, with 3 bases sitting between them. This CDR3 is built from 11 residues. Germline CDR1 and CDR2: ENHRY and SYGVKD. DNA for the CDR3: TGTGCCATCAGTGAGAAGGAGACCCAGTACTTC. Encoded protein: CAISEKETQYF.

This clone showed up just a few times. This rearrangement joins TRBV11-2 to TRBJ2-7; D is uncertain. Trimming removed 0 bases from V and 3 bases from J, with 3 bases in between. CDR1 and CDR2 from the germline V gene are SGHAT and FQNNGV. The CDR3 loop spans 12 amino acids. CDR3 protein: CASSLELYEQYF. In DNA, the CDR3 is TGTGCCAGCAGCTTAGAACTCTACGAGCAGTACTTC. Full variable domain (remainder filled in from reference TRBV11-2 and TRBJ2-7): EAGVAQSPRYKIIEKRQSVAFWCNPISGHATLYWYQQILGQGPKLLIQFQNNGVVDDSQLPKDRFSAERLKGVDSTLKIQPAKLEDSAVYLCASSLELYEQYFGPGTRLTVT.

The gene calls are TRBV18 and TRBJ2-2; no clear D gene. The CDR3 sequence is 15 residues long. Trimming cost V 5 bases and J 1 base, with 11 bases left between them. Per the germline V gene, CDR1 is KGHSH and CDR2 is LQKENI. The CDR3 loop reads CASSRIRLNTGELFF. Written as DNA, the CDR3 is TGTGCCAGCTCAAGGATCCGATTGAACACCGGGGAGCTGTTTTTT.

This chain uses TRBV29-1 with TRBJ2-7, with 8 bases fitting TRBD1. CDR1 and CDR2 (germline): SQVTM, ANQGSEA. V shed 6 bases and J 6 bases; nucleotides not matched to a gene: 7. The CDR3 contains 12 residues. The CDR3 is CSVRTGMGEQYF. The CDR3 DNA reads TGCAGCGTCCGGACAGGGATGGGCGAGCAGTACTTC.

The rearrangement joins TRBV29-1 to TRBJ1-1, with unresolved D. V gave up 0 bases and J gave up 11 bases, with 7 bases separating them. Per germline, CDR1 SQVTM and CDR2 ANQGSEA. The CDR3 extends over 10 amino acids. The CDR3 region is CSVEEGRAFF. The DNA of the CDR3 is TGCAGCGTTGAAGAAGGAAGGGCTTTCTTT.

This clone was seen a handful of times. V is TRBV28 and J is TRBJ1-2, with TRBD1 identical over 9 bases. CDR1 and CDR2 (germline): MDHEN, SYDVKM. Trimming cost V 5 bases and J 7 bases; bases outside gene matches: 11. This CDR3 region has 15 residues. Here the CDR3 reads CASSVGGQGVGGYTF. CDR3 DNA sequence: TGTGCCAGCAGTGTGGGGGGACAGGGCGTCGGTGGCTACACCTTC.

This clone was detected a few times. The chain carries TRBV29-1 and TRBJ1-1, with D uncertain. The CDR3 contains 16 residues. V dropped 4 bases and J dropped 0 bases, with 18 bases sitting between them. Germline assignment: CDR1 SQVTM and CDR2 ANQGSEA. The DNA for the CDR3 is TGCAGCGTTGTAGGTGGCAGCGTAAACATGAACACTGAAGCTTTCTTT. As protein: CSVVGGSVNMNTEAFF.

This clone came up once. The same CDR3 is also encoded by other DNA sequences in this sample. This chain links TRBV5-1 with TRBJ2-7; D is uncertain. Trimming left V 2 bases short and J 4 bases short, with 4 bases between. The CDR3 consists of 11 residues. Per germline, CDR1 SGHRS and CDR2 YFSETQ. In nucleotides, the CDR3 is TGCGCCAGCAGCTTCGATTACGAGCAGTACTTC. It encodes CASSFDYEQYF.

This clone was detected a few times. This chain links TRBV5-6 with TRBJ1-4, with D possibly being TRBD1 (6 bases). Germline-derived CDR1 and CDR2 are SGHDT and YYEEEE. The length of the CDR3 is 16 residues. Trimming took off 4 bases at V and 0 bases at J, with 13 bases between the two ends. CDR3 bases: TGTGCCAGCAGCACCACAGGGCTCTCAACTAATGAAAAACTGTTTTTT. Protein sequence: CASSTTGLSTNEKLFF.

J is TRBJ1-1 and V is TRBV29-1; tentative D call: TRBD1 (5 bases). The CDR3 contains 13 residues. The ends were cut back, 6 bases at V and 3 bases at J, with 14 bases in the middle. Germline values: CDR1 SQVTM, CDR2 ANQGSEA. The CDR3 DNA sequence: TGCAGCGTCAATGAAGCGGGGGACACTGAAGCTTTCTTT. It specifies CSVNEAGDTEAFF.

This clone was counted only a few times. CDR3 in DNA: TGTGCCAGCAGCTTAGGGGCGGGGGATACGCAGTATTTT. This encodes CASSLGAGDTQYF. This chain connects TRBV7-6 to TRBJ2-3, with a tentative D call TRBD2 (6 bases). V was trimmed by 1 base and J by 6 bases, leaving 8 bases between them. CDR1 SGHVS and CDR2 FNYEAQ come from the germline V gene. The CDR3 has 13 amino acids.

The rearrangement uses TRBV4-2 and TRBJ1-2; D gene uncertain. Germline V CDR1 and CDR2: LGHNA, YNFKEQ. The CDR3 has 15 amino acids. V lost 4 bases, J lost 5 bases, and 17 bases lay in between. The CDR3 DNA sequence: TGTGCCAGCAGCCCCCGGAGTGTCCAGCATTATGGCTACACCTTC. This translates into CASSPRSVQHYGYTF.

A few counts support this clone. The CDR3: CASSLRQGDAGANVLTF. CDR3 coding DNA: TGTGCCAGCAGCTTAAGGCAGGGGGACGCCGGGGCCAACGTCCTGACTTTC. The V and J genes are TRBV7-2 and TRBJ2-6, with 7 bases identical to TRBD1. Germline CDR1 is SGHTA and CDR2 is FQGNSA. V shed 2 bases, J shed 4 bases, and the junction held 8 bases outside the gene matches. This CDR3 has 17 amino acids.

This clone was detected ten times or more. This sequence joins TRBV6-6 and TRBJ1-1; 8 positions agree with TRBD1. The V gene's germline CDR1 is MNHNY and CDR2 SVGAGI (reference sequence). This CDR3 is built from 15 residues. V shed 2 bases and J 4 bases; nucleotides not matched to a gene: 6. CDR3 nucleotides: TGTGCCAGCAGTTACACCTCCGACAGGGGCACTGAAGCTTTCTTT. Translated: CASSYTSDRGTEAFF.

The sample holds a few counts of this clone. This chain joins TRBV6-5 and TRBJ1-2, with 9 bases matching TRBD1. The V segment lost 0 bases and the J segment 3 bases; nucleotides outside the gene matches: 2. CDR3 length: 15 residues. Per the germline V gene, CDR1 is MNHEY and CDR2 is SVGAGI. The CDR3 DNA reads as TGTGCCAGCAGTTACTCGGGACAGGGAGACTATGGCTACACCTTC. Encoded protein: CASSYSGQGDYGYTF.

A note on this clone: Other DNA sequences in the sample encode the same CDR3. This chain uses TRBV18 with TRBJ1-1; 7 bases map to TRBD1. Germline V gives CDR1 KGHSH, CDR2 LQKENI. The V and J ends lost 6 bases and 5 bases, in that order; junction bases with no gene match: 6. The CDR3 is made up of 13 amino acids. Here the CDR3 reads CASSPQGDTEAFF. CDR3 nucleotides: TGTGCCAGCTCCCCGCAGGGGGATACTGAAGCTTTCTTT.

The genes are TRBV7-7 and TRBJ2-1; D is uncertain. Germline CDR1 reads SSHAT; CDR2 reads FNYEAQ (reference sequence). The CDR3 has 13 residues. With 2 bases removed from V and 6 bases from J, the gap between germline ends came to 8 bases. The CDR3 nucleotides are TGTGCCAGCAGCTTAAGTGCGAGCAATGAGCAGTTCTTC. It yields the protein CASSLSASNEQFF.

There are a few counts of this clone. The chain combines TRBV4-3 with TRBJ1-5; D may be TRBD1 (6 bases). The CDR3 totals 16 residues. The germline V gene encodes CDR1 LGHNA and CDR2 YSLEER. V was pared by 0 bases and J by 4 bases, with 13 bases between. The CDR3 bases are TGCGCCAGCAGCCAAGATCTGGGGGCAAGAAATCAGCCCCAGCATTTT. Translating it yields CASSQDLGARNQPQHF.